This TCR beta chain was profiled in a study of blood T cell repertoires in COVID-19 (dated by TCRdb to about 2020). Notes on the research overall: Samples from collaborators originated in the United States, Italy and Spain and spanned both the acute and convalescent phases of COVID-19. A de-identified subject ID, COVID-19 status, age in years and sex were almost always included in the sample metadata. The repertoires were made available in a free public database intended to serve as a resource for research on the immune response to SARS-CoV-2. Deeply sampled blood TCRbeta repertoires from subjects exposed to, actively infected with, or recovered from COVID-19 were included in the dataset. The samples were drawn from the first 160 participants of the ongoing ImmuneRACE study and from 950 to 1,500 subjects provided by 6 global collaborators. The material from the prospective study consisted of cDNA or gDNA derived from T cells, B-cell-depleted T cells, or PBMCs. Where HLA class I and class II types were available, the types were taken from metadata supplied by the sample provider, not from assay-based typing.

TCRbeta CDR3 regions were amplified from genomic DNA using the immunoSEQ Assay, a bias-controlled multiplex PCR. Processing in the source paper ran as follows. The number of nucleated cells in each sample was estimated by amplification of reference gene primers within the assay. To quantify the absolute abundance of each unique TCRbeta CDR3 rearrangement, sequence reads were collapsed and filtered. For each sample, productive Simpson clonality was calculated as the square root of Simpson's diversity index across productive rearrangements. TCRdb limited this immuneACCESS table to in-frame rearrangements with V and J called. A share of clones is missing; checked studies link under half to unresolved V genes, and the rest is unexplained. Clone size and V and J calls were adopted from that table, with D and trimming inferred from the DNA. The sample table lists tens of thousands of clones, roughly 80% of them with a count of one. The top ten clones comprise approximately 51% of the sample.

Overall study outcomes, separate from this receptor: The amount of clinical and demographic metadata varied by source and participant and was provided uncurated.

This clone appeared a single time. There is no known antigen for this receptor. No much larger clone exists at a distance of one base, and base qualities are not known. Each collaborating institution followed its own protocols to collect whole blood in K2EDTA tubes. For TCRbeta analysis, collaborators shipped samples in one of three forms: frozen whole blood, isolated PBMCs, or DNA extracted from either of those sample types. From the cysteine through the phenylalanine, the CDR3 covers 13 amino acids. Of all the DNA, just the CDR3 is kept, 39 bases in frame from base 1. V gives up 5 bases and J gives up 7 bases, and the segment between their germline ends measures 11 bases. Based on the germline V gene, the CDR1 and CDR2 sequences are SGHVS and FQNEAQ.

The clonotype was recovered from a human donor in a cohort sampled during active COVID-19. Input material: peripheral blood. In this chain, TRBV7-8 is recombined with TRBJ2-2, with the D gene not confidently named. At the DNA level, the sequence is TGTGCCAGCAGCACCCAAGAGGTCGGGGAGCTGTTTTTT. It encodes CASSTQEVGELFF.